This T cell receptor (beta chain) was obtained from a study of beta chain features in type 1 diabetes. Points from the study as a whole: A potential PCR bias toward shorter templates would be equal in patient and control samples. Within patients, naive, central memory and Treg TCRB repertoires seemed more similar than within healthy donors.

Sequenced material consisted of expressed TCRB transcripts (all of the isolated RNA was reverse transcribed). Generated by immunoSEQ multiplex PCR, the TCRdb table keeps only in-frame clones and is missing some. The sample has some 150,000 clones, 11% seen once. V lost 1 base to trimming and J lost 0 bases, with 7 bases between them. This CDR3 has 14 amino acids. The germline gives CDR1 SGHTA, CDR2 FQGNSA. Notes on this clone: No antigen is known for it.

CD4+ cells of the naive, central memory, regulatory and stem cell-like memory types were sorted via CD45RO/CCR7/CD25/CD127/CD95/CD27. The sample was central memory CD4+ T cells from blood. This receptor was taken from a man between 18 and 35 years old in good health. The chain joins TRBV7-2 to TRBJ2-7, with D unclear. Written as DNA, the CDR3 is TGTGCCAGCAGCTTAGTTCACACCTCCTACGAGCAGTACTTC. This sequence encodes CASSLVHTSYEQYF.